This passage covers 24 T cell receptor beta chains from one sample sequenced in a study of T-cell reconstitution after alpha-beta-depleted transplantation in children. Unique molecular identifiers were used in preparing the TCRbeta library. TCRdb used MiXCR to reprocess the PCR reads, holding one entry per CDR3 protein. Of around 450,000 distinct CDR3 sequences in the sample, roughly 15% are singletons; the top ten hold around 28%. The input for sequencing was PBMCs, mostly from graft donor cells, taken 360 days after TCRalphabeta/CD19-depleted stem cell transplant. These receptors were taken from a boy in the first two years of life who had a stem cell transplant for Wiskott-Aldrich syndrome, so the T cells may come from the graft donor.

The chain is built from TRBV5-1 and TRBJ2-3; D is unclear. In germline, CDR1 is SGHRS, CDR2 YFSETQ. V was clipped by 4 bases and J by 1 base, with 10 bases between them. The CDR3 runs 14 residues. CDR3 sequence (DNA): TGCGCCAGCAGCCTTATAACCGGCACAGATACGCAGTATTTT. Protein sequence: CASSLITGTDTQYF.

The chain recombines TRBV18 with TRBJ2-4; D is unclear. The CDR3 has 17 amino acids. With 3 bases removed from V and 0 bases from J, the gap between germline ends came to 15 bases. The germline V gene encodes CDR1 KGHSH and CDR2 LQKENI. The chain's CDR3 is CASSPLMGPLAKNIQYF. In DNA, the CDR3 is TGTGCCAGCTCACCCCTAATGGGTCCACTAGCCAAAAACATTCAGTACTTC.

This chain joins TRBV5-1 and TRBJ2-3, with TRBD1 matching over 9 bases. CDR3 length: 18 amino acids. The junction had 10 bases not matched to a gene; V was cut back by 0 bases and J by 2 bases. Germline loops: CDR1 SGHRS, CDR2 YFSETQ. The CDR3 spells CASSLELPGQGFTDTQYF. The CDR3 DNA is TGCGCCAGCAGCTTGGAGCTTCCGGGACAGGGATTCACAGATACGCAGTATTTT.

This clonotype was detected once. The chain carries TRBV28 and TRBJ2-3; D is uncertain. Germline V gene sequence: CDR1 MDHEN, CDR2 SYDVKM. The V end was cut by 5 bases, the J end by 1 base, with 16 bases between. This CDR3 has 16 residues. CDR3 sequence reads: CASSHAGFTRTDTQYF. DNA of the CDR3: TGTGCCAGCAGTCACGCCGGGTTCACTCGCACAGATACGCAGTATTTT.

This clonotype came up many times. The CDR3 spells CASSYGRGQETQYF. DNA of the CDR3: TGTGCCAGCAGTTACGGCAGGGGCCAAGAGACCCAGTACTTC. V usage is TRBV6-2 or TRBV6-3 and J usage is TRBJ2-5, with a tentative D call TRBD1 (6 bases). V was cut by 2 bases and J by 1 base, with 8 bases left in between. Germline CDR1 reads MNHEY; CDR2 reads SVGEGT. This CDR3 is 14 amino acids long.

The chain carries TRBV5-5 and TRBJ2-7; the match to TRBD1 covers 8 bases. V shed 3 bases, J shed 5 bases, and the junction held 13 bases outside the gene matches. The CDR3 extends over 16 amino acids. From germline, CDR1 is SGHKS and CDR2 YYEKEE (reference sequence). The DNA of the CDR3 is TGTGCCAGCAGCTCCACACCAGACAGGGGCAATCACGAGCAGTACTTC. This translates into CASSSTPDRGNHEQYF.

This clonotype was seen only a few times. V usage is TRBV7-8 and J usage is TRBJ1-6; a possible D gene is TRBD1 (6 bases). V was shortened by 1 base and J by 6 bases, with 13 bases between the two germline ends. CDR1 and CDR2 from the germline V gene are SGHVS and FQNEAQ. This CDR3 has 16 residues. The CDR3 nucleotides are TGTGCCAGCAGCTTAGAGTTCGGCAGGGGTAATTCACCCCTCCACTTT. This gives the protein CASSLEFGRGNSPLHF.

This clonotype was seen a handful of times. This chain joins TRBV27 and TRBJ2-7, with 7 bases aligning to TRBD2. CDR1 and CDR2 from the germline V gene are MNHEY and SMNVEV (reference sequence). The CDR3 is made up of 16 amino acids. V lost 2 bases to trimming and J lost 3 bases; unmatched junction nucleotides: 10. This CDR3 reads CASSLQAGEMGYEQYF. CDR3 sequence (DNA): TGTGCCAGCAGTTTACAGGCGGGAGAGATGGGCTACGAGCAGTACTTC.

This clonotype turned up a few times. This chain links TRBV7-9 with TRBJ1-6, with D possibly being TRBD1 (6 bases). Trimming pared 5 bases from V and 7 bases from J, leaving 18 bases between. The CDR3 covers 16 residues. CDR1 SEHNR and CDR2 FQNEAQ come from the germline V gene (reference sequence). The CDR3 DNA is TGTGCCAGCAGCCGCGAGCTGGGACAACTCAATTCACCCCTCCACTTT. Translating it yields CASSRELGQLNSPLHF.

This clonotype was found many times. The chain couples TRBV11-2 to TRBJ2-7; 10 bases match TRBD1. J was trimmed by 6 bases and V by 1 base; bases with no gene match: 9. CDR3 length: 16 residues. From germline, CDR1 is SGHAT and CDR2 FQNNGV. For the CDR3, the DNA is TGTGCCAGCAGCTTAGTGAGGGGACAGGGGTGGCGCGAGCAGTACTTC. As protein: CASSLVRGQGWREQYF.

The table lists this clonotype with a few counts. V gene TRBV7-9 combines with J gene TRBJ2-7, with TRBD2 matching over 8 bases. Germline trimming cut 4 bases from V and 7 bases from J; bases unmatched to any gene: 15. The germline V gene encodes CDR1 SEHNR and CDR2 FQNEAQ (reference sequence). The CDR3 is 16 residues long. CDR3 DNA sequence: TGTGCCAGCAGCTCCCGTCAGCGGGAGCGGAGAGCAGAGCAGTACTTC. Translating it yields CASSSRQRERRAEQYF.

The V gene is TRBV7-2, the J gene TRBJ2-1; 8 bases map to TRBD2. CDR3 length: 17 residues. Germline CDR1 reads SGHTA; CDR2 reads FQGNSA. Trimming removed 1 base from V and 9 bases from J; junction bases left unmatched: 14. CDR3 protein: CASSLGPLAALYSEQFF. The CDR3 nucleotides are TGTGCCAGCAGCTTAGGGCCACTAGCGGCCCTATATAGTGAGCAGTTCTTC.

Written as DNA, the CDR3 is TGTGCCAGCAGGGGGACGGTGAACACCGGGGAGCTGTTTTTT. Amino acids: CASRGTVNTGELFF. The V call is TRBV2, the J call TRBJ2-2; either TRBD1 or TRBD2 may supply D (5 bases each). V lost 6 bases, J lost 1 base, and 9 bases lay in between. Germline V gene lookup returns CDR1 SNHLY and CDR2 FYNNEI. The CDR3 has 14 residues.

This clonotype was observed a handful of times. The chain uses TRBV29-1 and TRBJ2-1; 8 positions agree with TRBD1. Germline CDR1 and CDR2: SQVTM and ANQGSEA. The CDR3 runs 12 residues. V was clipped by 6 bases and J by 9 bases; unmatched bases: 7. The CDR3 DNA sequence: TGCAGCGTAGACCCAGGGGGCAGTGAGCAGTTCTTC. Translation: CSVDPGGSEQFF.

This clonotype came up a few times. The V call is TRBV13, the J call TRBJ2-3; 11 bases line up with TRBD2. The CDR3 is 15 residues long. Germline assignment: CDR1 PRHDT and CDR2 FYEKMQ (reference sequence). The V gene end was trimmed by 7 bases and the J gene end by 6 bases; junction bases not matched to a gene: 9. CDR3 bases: TGTGCCAGCACGCCCCTCGGACTAGCGGGTGATACGCAGTATTTT. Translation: CASTPLGLAGDTQYF. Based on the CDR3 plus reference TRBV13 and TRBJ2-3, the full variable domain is AAGVIQSPRHLIKEKRETATLKCYPIPRHDTVYWYQQGPGQDPQFLISFYEKMQSDKGSIPDRFSAQQFSDYHSELNMSSLELGDSALYFCASTPLGLAGDTQYFGPGTRLTVL.

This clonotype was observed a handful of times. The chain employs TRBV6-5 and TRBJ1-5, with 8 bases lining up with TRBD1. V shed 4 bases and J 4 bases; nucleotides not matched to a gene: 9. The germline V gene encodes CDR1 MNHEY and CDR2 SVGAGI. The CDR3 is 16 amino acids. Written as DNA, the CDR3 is TGTGCCAGCAGTTCGACAGGGGTACTAGGTAATCAGCCCCAGCATTTT. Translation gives CASSSTGVLGNQPQHF.

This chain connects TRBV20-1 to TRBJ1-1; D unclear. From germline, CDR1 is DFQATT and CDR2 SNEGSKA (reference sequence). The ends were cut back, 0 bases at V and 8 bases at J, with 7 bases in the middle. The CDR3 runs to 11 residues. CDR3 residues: CSARDLAEAFF. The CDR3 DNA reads TGCAGTGCTAGAGATTTGGCGGAAGCTTTCTTT.

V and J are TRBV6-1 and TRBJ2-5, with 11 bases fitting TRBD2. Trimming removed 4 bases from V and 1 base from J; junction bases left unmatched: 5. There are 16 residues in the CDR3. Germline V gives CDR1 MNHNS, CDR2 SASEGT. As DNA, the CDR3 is TGTGCCAGCAGTGTTGCTAGCGGGGGGTTCCAAGAGACCCAGTACTTC. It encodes CASSVASGGFQETQYF.

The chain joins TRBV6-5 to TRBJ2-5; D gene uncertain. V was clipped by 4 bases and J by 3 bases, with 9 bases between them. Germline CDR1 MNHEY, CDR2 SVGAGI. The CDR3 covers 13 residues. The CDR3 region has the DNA TGTGCCAGCAGTTCCGGACGGGAAGAGACCCAGTACTTC. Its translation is CASSSGREETQYF.

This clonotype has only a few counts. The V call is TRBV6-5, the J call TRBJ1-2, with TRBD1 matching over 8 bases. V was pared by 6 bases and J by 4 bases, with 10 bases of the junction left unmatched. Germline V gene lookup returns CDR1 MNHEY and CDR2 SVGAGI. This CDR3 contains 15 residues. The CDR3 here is CASSPLDRARYGYTF. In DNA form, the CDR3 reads TGTGCCAGCAGCCCTCTGGACAGGGCGCGCTATGGCTACACCTTC.

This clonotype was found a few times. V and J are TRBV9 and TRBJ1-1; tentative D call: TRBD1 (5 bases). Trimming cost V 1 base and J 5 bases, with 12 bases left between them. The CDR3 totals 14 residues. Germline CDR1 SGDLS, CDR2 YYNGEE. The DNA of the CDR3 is TGTGCCAGCAGCGTAACCTGGGGACGGACTGAAGCTTTCTTT. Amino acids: CASSVTWGRTEAFF.

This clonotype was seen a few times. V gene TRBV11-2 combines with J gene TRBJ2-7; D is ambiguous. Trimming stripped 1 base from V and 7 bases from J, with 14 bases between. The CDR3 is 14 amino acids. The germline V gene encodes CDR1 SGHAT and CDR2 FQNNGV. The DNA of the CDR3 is TGTGCCAGCAGCTTAGGTTCAGGCTCACGGGAGCAGTACTTC. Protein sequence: CASSLGSGSREQYF.

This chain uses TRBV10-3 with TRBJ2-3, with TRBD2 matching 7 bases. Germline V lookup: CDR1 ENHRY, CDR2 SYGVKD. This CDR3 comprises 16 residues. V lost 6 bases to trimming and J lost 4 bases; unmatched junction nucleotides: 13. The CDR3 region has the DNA TGTGCCATCAGAGCGATTATAGGACTAGGTGCAGATACGCAGTATTTT. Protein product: CAIRAIIGLGADTQYF.

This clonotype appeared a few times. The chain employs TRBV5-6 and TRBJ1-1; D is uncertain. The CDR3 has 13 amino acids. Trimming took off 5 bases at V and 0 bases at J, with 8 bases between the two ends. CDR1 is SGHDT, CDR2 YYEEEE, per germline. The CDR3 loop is CASRLQVNTEAFF. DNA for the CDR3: TGTGCCAGCAGACTTCAGGTGAACACTGAAGCTTTCTTT.